The 15 T cell receptor beta chains below all came from one sample that was sequenced in a study of blood T cell repertoires in COVID-19. Some clones are missing from TCRdb's copy, which holds only in-frame ones; the method was immunoSEQ multiplex PCR. The sample consists of under 150,000 clones, about 80% of them appearing once. Material for sequencing was peripheral blood. These receptors were obtained from a woman aged 60-75 years with acute or convalescent COVID-19.

The chain couples TRBV5-1 to TRBJ1-1; 7 nucleotides match TRBD1. Trimming removed 0 bases from V and 3 bases from J; junction bases left unmatched: 5. CDR1 and CDR2 from the germline V gene are SGHRS and YFSETQ. The CDR3 contains 15 residues. The CDR3 nucleotides are TGCGCCAGCAGCTTGGCCTGGCAGGGGGACACTGAAGCTTTCTTT. As protein: CASSLAWQGDTEAFF.

The CDR3 sequence is CASSTGLAGGREQFF. CDR3 DNA: TGTGCCAGCAGTACCGGACTAGCGGGAGGTAGGGAGCAGTTCTTC. V usage is TRBV7-3 and J usage is TRBJ2-1; 14 bases map to TRBD2. Germline values: CDR1 SGHTA, CDR2 FQGTGA. This CDR3 is 15 amino acids long. The J segment lost 10 bases and the V segment lost 6 bases, leaving 8 bases of the junction unmatched.

The chain is built from TRBV5-1 and TRBJ1-2, with a weak D call TRBD1 (6 bases). Germline V lookup: CDR1 SGHRS, CDR2 YFSETQ. The CDR3 is 14 residues long. V lost 4 bases and J lost 0, with 10 bases in between. CDR3 sequence: CASSQGTANYGYTF. CDR3 nucleotides: TGCGCCAGCAGCCAGGGGACGGCTAACTATGGCTACACCTTC.

This sequence joins TRBV6-5 and TRBJ1-4; 9 bases map to TRBD1. J was trimmed by 5 bases and V by 2 bases; bases with no gene match: 0. CDR3 length: 14 amino acids. Germline CDR1 MNHEY, CDR2 SVGAGI. The CDR3 DNA is TGTGCCAGCAGTTACGGGACAGGGAATGAAAAACTGTTTTTT. Its translation is CASSYGTGNEKLFF.

The sample holds a few counts of this clone. This sequence joins TRBV28 and TRBJ2-1, with 7 nucleotides matching TRBD2. The junction had 17 bases not matched to a gene; V was cut back by 2 bases and J by 10 bases. The V gene's germline CDR1 is MDHEN and CDR2 SYDVKM. The CDR3 loop spans 17 amino acids. The CDR3 reads CASSLLPREVPLGEQFF. Here the CDR3 DNA reads TGTGCCAGCAGTTTACTCCCCCGGGAGGTACCTTTGGGAGAGCAGTTCTTC.

The rearrangement joins TRBV6-2 or TRBV6-3 to TRBJ2-1, with a tentative D call TRBD2 (5 bases). In germline, CDR1 is MNHEY, CDR2 SVGEGT. V gave up 4 bases and J gave up 6 bases, with 16 bases separating them. This CDR3 has 15 residues. The CDR3 spells CASSSRTGLANEQFF. CDR3 nucleotides: TGTGCCAGCAGTTCCCGGACTGGCTTAGCCAATGAGCAGTTCTTC.

This clone was observed a handful of times. The chain has TRBV29-1 and TRBJ1-1; a possible D gene is TRBD1 (6 bases). CDR1 is SQVTM, CDR2 ANQGSEA, per germline. Deletions cut 3 bases from V and 3 bases from J, with 14 bases between. The CDR3 spans 14 residues. The CDR3 DNA reads TGCAGCGTTGATGGTCCAGGGGACGACACTGAAGCTTTCTTT. Translated: CSVDGPGDDTEAFF. The full variable domain, rest sourced from reference TRBV29-1 and TRBJ1-1, is SAVISQKPSRDICQRGTSLTIQCQVDSQVTMMFWYRQQPGQSLTLIATANQGSEATYESGFVIDKFPISRPNLTFSTLTVSNMSPEDSSIYLCSVDGPGDDTEAFFGQGTRLTVV.

The chain recombines TRBV28 with TRBJ1-5; D unclear. Germline values: CDR1 MDHEN, CDR2 SYDVKM. V was clipped by 5 bases and J by 9 bases, with 17 bases between them. The CDR3 is 14 amino acids. CDR3 DNA sequence: TGTGCCAGCAGTGTCCCGGGTGCCGCGGGGCCCCAGCATTTT. Translation: CASSVPGAAGPQHF.

The table lists this clone with a few counts. V is TRBV11-3 and J is TRBJ2-5, with TRBD2 identical over 15 bases. J was trimmed by 4 bases and V by 5 bases; bases with no gene match: 8. Germline loops: CDR1 SGHNT, CDR2 YENEEA. This CDR3 is 17 amino acids long. This chain's CDR3 is CASSMGLAGGVGETQYF. CDR3 sequence (DNA): TGTGCCAGCAGCATGGGACTAGCGGGAGGAGTAGGAGAGACCCAGTACTTC.

The chain employs TRBV29-1 and TRBJ2-1, with 9 bases matching TRBD2. This CDR3 has 18 residues. The V gene end was trimmed by 4 bases and the J gene end by 12 bases; junction bases not matched to a gene: 25. CDR1 is SQVTM and CDR2 is ANQGSEA in the germline V gene. The chain's CDR3 is CSVVGLAIIKTNGGGQFF. The CDR3 DNA follows: TGCAGCGTTGTGGGACTAGCCATAATCAAGACCAATGGCGGGGGGCAGTTCTTC.

This clone was recorded only once. The chain carries TRBV3-1 (or the pseudogene TRBV3-2) and TRBJ2-5, with D possibly TRBD1 on 5 matching bases. The CDR3 contains 14 residues. Deletions cut 5 bases from V and 4 bases from J, with 14 bases between. CDR1 is LGHDT and CDR2 is YNNKEL in the germline V gene (reference sequence). CDR3 region: CASSSYSRGETQYF. The CDR3 coding sequence is TGTGCCAGCAGCTCATACTCTAGGGGAGAGACCCAGTACTTC.

V gene TRBV30 combines with J gene TRBJ2-7; D call uncertain. The CDR3 totals 13 residues. Trimming shortened V by 6 bases and J by 2 bases, and 14 bases separated the two germline ends. Germline V gives CDR1 GTSNPN, CDR2 SVGIG (reference sequence). Here the CDR3 DNA reads TGTGCCTGCCAAAATGGTGCGGCCTACGAGCAGTACTTC. Amino acid sequence: CACQNGAAYEQYF.

This clone was recorded many times. V and J are TRBV3-1 (or the pseudogene TRBV3-2) and TRBJ2-7; perhaps TRBD1 as D (6 bases). This CDR3 is built from 15 residues. CDR1 and CDR2 (germline): LGHDT, YNNKEL (reference sequence). V lost 1 base and J lost 3, with 13 bases in between. The chain's CDR3 is CASSQVAGAYYEQYF. CDR3 nucleotides: TGTGCCAGCAGCCAAGTGGCAGGGGCGTACTACGAGCAGTACTTC.

V and J are TRBV4-2 and TRBJ2-3; D remains ambiguous. CDR1 is LGHNA and CDR2 is YNFKEQ in the germline V gene. The CDR3 loop spans 19 amino acids. V was trimmed by 0 bases and J by 0 bases, leaving 19 bases between them. CDR3 sequence reads: CASSQEVRVAATSTDTQYF. CDR3 DNA sequence: TGTGCCAGCAGCCAAGAGGTCCGGGTGGCGGCTACTAGCACAGATACGCAGTATTTT.

This chain links TRBV5-5 with TRBJ1-1; D gene ambiguous. Germline-derived CDR1 and CDR2 are SGHKS and YYEKEE (reference sequence). The CDR3 runs 15 residues. Trimming shortened V by 1 base and J by 0 bases, and 10 bases separated the two germline ends. This chain's CDR3 is CASSLYVNLNTEAFF. CDR3 nucleotide sequence: TGTGCCAGCAGCTTGTATGTCAACTTGAACACTGAAGCTTTCTTT.